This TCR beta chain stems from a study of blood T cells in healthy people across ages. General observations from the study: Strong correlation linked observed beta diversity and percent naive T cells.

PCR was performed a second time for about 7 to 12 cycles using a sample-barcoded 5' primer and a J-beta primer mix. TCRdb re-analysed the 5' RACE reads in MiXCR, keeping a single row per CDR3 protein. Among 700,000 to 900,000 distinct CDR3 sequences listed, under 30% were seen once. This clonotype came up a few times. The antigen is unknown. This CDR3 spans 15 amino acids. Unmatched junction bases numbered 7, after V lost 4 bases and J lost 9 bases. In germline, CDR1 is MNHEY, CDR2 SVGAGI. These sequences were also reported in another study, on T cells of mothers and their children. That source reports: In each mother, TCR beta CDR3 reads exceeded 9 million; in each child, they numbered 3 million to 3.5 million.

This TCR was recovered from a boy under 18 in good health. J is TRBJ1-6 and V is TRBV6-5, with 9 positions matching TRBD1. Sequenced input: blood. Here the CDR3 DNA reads TGTGCCAGCAGTTTCTACAGGGGGCCGGGTTCACCCCTCCACTTT. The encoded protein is CASSFYRGPGSPLHF.